What follows is one T cell receptor beta chain and its context. This clone was seen just once. What this receptor recognizes is not known. No per-base quality is available; no much larger clone lies one base away. The immunoSEQ Assay, a bias-controlled multiplex PCR, was used to amplify TCRbeta CDR3 regions from genomic DNA. On the study's bioinformatics: The number of nucleated cells in each sample was estimated from the amplification of reference gene primers within the assay. To quantify the absolute abundance of each unique TCRbeta CDR3 rearrangement, sequence reads were collapsed and filtered. Productive Simpson clonality was computed per sample as the square root of Simpson's diversity index over productive rearrangements. Drawn from immuneACCESS, this table holds only the in-frame rearrangements with V and J called that TCRdb kept. Clones are partly lost; checked studies trace under half to an unresolved V gene and leave the rest unexplained. That table gives V, J and clone size, and the DNA gave D and trimming. A total of more than 95,000 clones appear in this sample, approximately 85% of them only once. Approximately 3% of the sample lies in the top ten.

This record comes from a study of blood T cell repertoires in COVID-19 (dated by TCRdb to about 2020). At the level of the whole study: Samples from collaborators originated in the United States, Italy and Spain and spanned both the acute and convalescent phases of COVID-19. A freely available public database, intended as a resource for researchers studying the immune response to SARS-CoV-2, is where the repertoires were released. Samples came from the ongoing ImmuneRACE study (first 160 participants) plus 1,254 subjects from 6 global collaborators. Deeply sampled blood TCRbeta repertoires from subjects exposed to, actively infected with, or recovered from COVID-19 were included in the dataset. HLA class I and class II types, where available, came from metadata supplied by the sample provider rather than from assay-based typing. The prospective study material was composed of cDNA or gDNA derived from T cells, B-cell-depleted T cells, or PBMCs. The sample metadata nearly always contained a de-identified subject ID, COVID-19 status, age in years and sex.

At one collaborating source in Seattle, patients were enrolled during active infection and were followed longitudinally through the course of disease. The collaborating institutions used their own protocols to collect whole blood in K2EDTA tubes. For TCRbeta analysis, collaborators shipped samples as frozen whole blood, isolated PBMCs, or DNA extracted from either of those sample types. Points the paper makes about the study in general: The quantity of clinical and demographic metadata differed by source and by participant and was supplied without curation.

This clonotype was obtained from an elderly woman with COVID-19, enrolled during active disease. Source material: peripheral blood.

At the DNA level, the sequence is TGTGCCACCAGCCCCAGCGGGACAGGGGGTTTCGAGCAGTACTTC. Translation gives CATSPSGTGGFEQYF. Recombination joined TRBV15 with TRBJ2-7, with TRBD1 identical over 11 junction bases. Trimming accounts for 5 bases at V and 6 bases at J, while the number of junction bases matched to no gene is 9. The CDR3, cysteine through phenylalanine, is 15 amino acids long. Kept here is only the CDR3 DNA, which spans 45 bases and is read in frame from base 1. For CDR1 and CDR2, the germline V gene (reference sequence) lists LNHNV and YYDKDF.